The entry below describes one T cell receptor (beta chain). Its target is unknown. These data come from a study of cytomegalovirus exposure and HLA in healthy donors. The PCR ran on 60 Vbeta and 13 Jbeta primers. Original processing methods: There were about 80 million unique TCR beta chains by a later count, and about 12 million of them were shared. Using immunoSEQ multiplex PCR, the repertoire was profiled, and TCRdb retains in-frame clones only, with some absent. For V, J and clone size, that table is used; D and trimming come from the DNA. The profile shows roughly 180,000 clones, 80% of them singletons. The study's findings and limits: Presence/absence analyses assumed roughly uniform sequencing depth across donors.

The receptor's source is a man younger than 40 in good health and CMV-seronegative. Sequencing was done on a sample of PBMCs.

CDR3 DNA: TGTGCCAGTAGTACCCGGGCGACAGGGGGAAGAAACGAGCAGTACTTC. The encoded protein is CASSTRATGGRNEQYF. V gene TRBV19 combines with J gene TRBJ2-5; the match to TRBD1 covers 9 bases. The DNA end lines up better with TRBJ2-7; the J call may be wrong. The germline V gene has CDR1 LNHDA and CDR2 SQIVND (reference sequence). The CDR3 has 16 amino acids.